This T cell receptor (beta chain) was obtained from a study of shared clonotypes between healthy human individuals. Broader study findings: Investigators expected sequencing depth to affect clonotype sharing among donors. Larger estimated richness was generally recorded for naive subsets relative to memory subsets.

Concerning this clone: Its antigen remains unknown.

This CDR3 is 15 amino acids long. Germline loops: CDR1 SGHRS, CDR2 YFSETQ. With 8 bases clipped from V and 3 bases from J, the junction kept 10 bases outside the gene matches. For every subset, genomic DNA was evenly distributed across several immunoSEQ plates. The sorted-subset replicate PCRs were given about 210 ng DNA, which is approximately 30,000 T cell genomes. Measured with immunoSEQ multiplex PCR; TCRdb has only the in-frame clones, and not every one. Of about 1 million clones in the sample, approximately 78% were seen once. The V call is TRBV5-1, the J call TRBJ2-2, with 7 bases identical to TRBD1. The sequencing input was memory CD4+ T cells from PBMCs. As for subset: CD45RA-negative fraction. This receptor was identified in a young man in good health. Some clones in this sample may be carry-over from other donors' samples. This chain's CDR3 is CASRPPGQYTGELFF. As DNA, the CDR3 is TGCGCCAGTCGACCCCCGGGACAGTACACCGGGGAGCTGTTTTTT.